This TCR beta chain was found in a study of cytomegalovirus exposure and HLA in healthy donors. Whole-study results and caveats: In a later analysis, specific HLA alleles were associated with over 15,000 TCR beta sequences at a 0.05 false discovery rate. Analyzed later, most CMV-associated TCR beta chains appeared HLA-restricted.

The CDR3 is 17 amino acids. Trimming removed 4 bases from V and 2 bases from J, with 15 bases in between. Germline V gene data show CDR1 as LNHDA and CDR2 as SQIVND (reference sequence). This PCR relied on a set of 60 Vbeta primers and 13 Jbeta primers. Clones were sequenced by immunoSEQ multiplex PCR, and TCRdb holds only the in-frame ones, with some missing. Of 90,000 to 140,000 clones in the sample, around 15% were seen once. On this clone itself: The antigen is not known.

The origin of this receptor is a female donor in good health and CMV-seronegative. This chain joins TRBV19 and TRBJ2-6, with a tentative D call TRBD1 (6 bases). The specimen was PBMCs. DNA of the CDR3: TGTGCCAGTAGTAAACCGCACAGGGCAACTGGGGCCAACGTCCTGACTTTC. Translation gives CASSKPHRATGANVLTF.